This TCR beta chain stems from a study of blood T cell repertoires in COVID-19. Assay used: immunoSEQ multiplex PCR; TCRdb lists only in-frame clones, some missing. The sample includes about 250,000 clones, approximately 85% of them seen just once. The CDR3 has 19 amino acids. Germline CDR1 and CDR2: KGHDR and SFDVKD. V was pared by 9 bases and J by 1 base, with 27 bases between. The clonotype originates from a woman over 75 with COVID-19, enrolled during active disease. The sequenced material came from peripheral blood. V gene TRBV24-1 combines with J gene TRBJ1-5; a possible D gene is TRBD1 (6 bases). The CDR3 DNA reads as TGTGCCACCGCGTTATCTACCGTGGAAGGGGGATGGAGCAATCAGCCCCAGCATTTT. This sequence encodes CATALSTVEGGWSNQPQHF.